This T cell receptor (beta chain) stems from a study of CD8 T cells in ankylosing spondylitis. Study findings and constraints: What appeared characteristic of ankylosing spondylitis blood was a TCR beta motif of seven to nine highly homologous variants.

About this clonotype itself: The antigen remains undetermined.

The authors made TCR beta libraries by quantitative 5'-RACE with molecular barcodes. One entry per CDR3 protein results from TCRdb running MiXCR on the 5' RACE reads. The table has 350,000 to 450,000 distinct CDR3 sequences, 25% to 30% seen once. CDR1 and CDR2 (germline): SQVTM, ANQGSEA. The CDR3 extends over 13 amino acids. The V gene end was trimmed by 6 bases and the J gene end by 9 bases; junction bases not matched to a gene: 9. This sequence originates from a male donor with ankylosing spondylitis. Sequenced input: blood, either unsorted or a sorted T cell fraction (not recorded which). The chain carries TRBV29-1 and TRBJ2-1; 9 bases are a match to TRBD1. The CDR3 coding sequence is TGCAGCGTCTTGGGACAGGGAGTGGTTGAGCAGTTCTTC. Protein: CSVLGQGVVEQFF.